The 30 T cell receptor beta chains below were found in one sample sequenced in a study of T cell repertoires in cytomegalovirus infection (dated by TCRdb to about 2019). The sequencing machine was an Illumina HiSeq 1500. Using fastp trimming at Q25 and MiXCR clonotype assembly, TCRdb reanalyzed the public sequencing data and kept in-frame beta chains. Entries are consolidated by CDR3 protein sequence, retaining the most common genes and DNA. The sample data list about 150,000 distinct CDR3 sequences, and less than 25% of these were observed just once. The ten top clones hold roughly 11% of the sample. The material sequenced was PBMCs. The origin of the receptors is a human donor in good health (CMV status not recorded). Some clones in this sample may be carry-over from other donors' samples.

The chain joins TRBV27 to TRBJ1-1, with TRBD1 as a possible D gene (5 bases). The V end was cut by 6 bases, the J end by 3 bases, with 11 bases between. The V gene's germline CDR1 is MNHEY and CDR2 SMNVEV (reference sequence). The CDR3 is 13 amino acids. DNA of the CDR3: TGTGCCAGCAGGGAGATGGGGCACACTGAAGCTTTCTTT. This encodes CASREMGHTEAFF.

The chain uses TRBV20-1 and TRBJ2-3, with TRBD1 as a possible D gene (6 bases). Trimming removed 4 bases from V and 4 bases from J, with 15 bases in between. Germline values: CDR1 DFQATT, CDR2 SNEGSKA (reference sequence). The CDR3 spans 14 residues. As DNA, the CDR3 is TGCAGTGCTACCGGACAGTTTAACGCAGATACGCAGTATTTT. This gives the protein CSATGQFNADTQYF.

This clonotype was seen many times. V and J are TRBV7-9 and TRBJ1-2, with 9 bases lining up with TRBD1. The CDR3 sequence is 14 residues long. Germline V gene data show CDR1 as SEHNR and CDR2 as FQNEAQ (reference sequence). Unmatched junction bases numbered 9, after V lost 11 bases and J lost 2 bases. CDR3 DNA: TGTGCCGGTTCAACTGGACAGGGGAACTATGGCTACACCTTC. It translates to CAGSTGQGNYGYTF.

V gene TRBV9 combines with J gene TRBJ2-1; no reliable D call. CDR1 and CDR2 (germline): SGDLS, YYNGEE. The CDR3 has 17 amino acids. With 0 bases removed from V and 0 bases from J, the gap between germline ends came to 13 bases. In nucleotides, the CDR3 is TGTGCCAGCAGCGTAGAGCCCCCCAAGAGCTCCTACAATGAGCAGTTCTTC. Protein product: CASSVEPPKSSYNEQFF.

The chain employs TRBV28 and TRBJ2-7; 8 positions agree with TRBD1. CDR1 and CDR2 from the germline V gene are MDHEN and SYDVKM. Trimming took 6 bases from V and 5 from J; bases not matched to a gene: 9. CDR3 length: 14 residues. The CDR3, as DNA: TGTGCCAGCAGCACCCCGGACAGGGCCCACGAGCAGTACTTC. This gives the protein CASSTPDRAHEQYF.

The sample holds a few counts of this clonotype. V gene TRBV5-5 combines with J gene TRBJ2-3; possibly TRBD1 for D (5 bases). Trimming removed 5 bases at V and 5 bases at J, with 9 bases between. CDR3 length: 12 amino acids. From germline, CDR1 is SGHKS and CDR2 YYEKEE (reference sequence). The CDR3 region is CASSSGIDTQYF. The CDR3 DNA reads TGTGCCAGCAGTTCAGGGATAGATACGCAGTATTTT. Combining the CDR3 with reference TRBV5-5 and TRBJ2-3 gives the whole variable domain DAGVTQSPTHLIKTRGQQVTLRCSPISGHKSVSWYQQVLGQGPQFIFQYYEKEERGRGNFPDRFSARQFPNYSSELNVNALLLGDSALYLCASSSGIDTQYFGPGTRLTVL.

This clonotype was picked up many times. The rearrangement links TRBV7-2 to TRBJ2-7, with D possibly being TRBD2 (6 bases). The CDR3 contains 15 residues. Germline V gives CDR1 SGHTA, CDR2 FQGNSA. V lost 0 bases, J lost 6 bases, and 15 bases lay in between. CDR3 nucleotide sequence: TGTGCCAGCAGCTTAGCGCGAGGTCAGGGAGGCGAGCAGTACTTC. The encoded protein is CASSLARGQGGEQYF.

The chain joins TRBV14 to TRBJ2-1; tentatively, D is TRBD1 (6 bases). Trimming took off 4 bases at V and 6 bases at J, with 13 bases between the two ends. The CDR3 runs to 14 residues. The germline gives CDR1 SGHDN, CDR2 FVKESK. The CDR3 DNA follows: TGTGCCAGCAGCCCCCGGACAGTTGGCAATGAGCAGTTCTTC. Translation gives CASSPRTVGNEQFF.

This clonotype occurred many times. J is TRBJ1-1 and V is TRBV7-8; 7 nucleotides align to TRBD1. This CDR3 is built from 17 residues. The V segment lost 5 bases and the J segment 0 bases; nucleotides outside the gene matches: 12. Germline assignment: CDR1 SGHVS and CDR2 FQNEAQ. Here the CDR3 reads CASSPGTASPMNTEAFF. In DNA, the CDR3 is TGTGCCAGCAGCCCCGGGACAGCCAGTCCTATGAACACTGAAGCTTTCTTT.

In its sample, this clonotype was seen many times. The rearrangement uses TRBV7-2 and TRBJ2-4; no definite D call. Germline V gene sequence: CDR1 SGHTA, CDR2 FQGNSA. This CDR3 has 13 amino acids. V gave up 1 base and J gave up 7 bases, with 8 bases separating them. The CDR3 is CASSLGGMNIQYF. The CDR3 DNA sequence: TGTGCCAGCAGCTTAGGTGGGATGAACATTCAGTACTTC. Full variable domain (rest looked up from reference TRBV7-2 and TRBJ2-4): GAGVSQSPSNKVTEKGKDVELRCDPISGHTALYWYRQSLGQGLEFLIYFQGNSAPDKSGLPSDRFSAERTGGSVSTLTIQRTQQEDSAVYLCASSLGGMNIQYFGAGTRLSVL.

This clonotype was observed many times. The rearrangement uses TRBV7-2 and TRBJ2-5, with D possibly matching TRBD1 (5 bases). The CDR3 has 16 amino acids. The V gene's germline CDR1 is SGHTA and CDR2 FQGNSA. The V end was cut by 5 bases, the J end by 2 bases, with 18 bases between. CDR3 in amino acids: CASSGAVGMGQETQYF. The CDR3 nucleotides read TGTGCCAGCAGCGGGGCGGTAGGGATGGGGCAAGAGACCCAGTACTTC.

The rearrangement joins TRBV2 to TRBJ2-2, with 8 bases identical to TRBD2. The CDR3 has 16 amino acids. CDR1 is SNHLY, CDR2 FYNNEI, per germline. Trimming at V came to 10 bases and at J to 2 bases, leaving 12 bases not matched to a gene. In DNA, the CDR3 is TGTGCCATCAAAACGCAAGCGGGAGCAAACACCGGGGAGCTGTTTTTT. It specifies CAIKTQAGANTGELFF.

This clonotype came up many times. The chain couples TRBV7-2 to TRBJ2-7, with a possible D match to TRBD1 (6 bases). V was pared by 4 bases and J by 7 bases, with 14 bases between. CDR1 and CDR2 (germline): SGHTA, FQGNSA. The CDR3 extends over 13 amino acids. The chain's CDR3 is CASSSRQAAEQYF. The CDR3 nucleotides read TGTGCCAGCAGCTCGCGACAGGCCGCGGAGCAGTACTTC.

This clonotype was picked up many times. The chain employs TRBV7-9 and TRBJ1-2, with no clear D. The V end lost 0 bases, the J end lost 2 bases, and 4 bases lay between the germline ends. CDR1 SEHNR and CDR2 FQNEAQ come from the germline V gene (reference sequence). The CDR3 is made up of 13 amino acids. Here the CDR3 reads CASSLAENYGYTF. DNA of the CDR3: TGTGCCAGCAGCTTAGCGGAGAACTATGGCTACACCTTC.

This chain uses TRBV9 with TRBJ1-1, with D possibly TRBD1 on 6 matching bases. In germline, CDR1 is SGDLS, CDR2 YYNGEE. This CDR3 is built from 13 residues. V gave up 5 bases and J gave up 4 bases, with 12 bases separating them. CDR3: CASSGGAVTEAFF. The DNA of the CDR3 is TGTGCCAGCAGTGGGGGGGCAGTCACTGAAGCTTTCTTT.

This clonotype was counted many times. V usage is TRBV7-2 and J usage is TRBJ2-7, with 12 bases fitting TRBD2. The CDR3 totals 16 residues. Germline lookup yields CDR1 SGHTA and CDR2 FQGNSA. The V gene end was trimmed by 3 bases and the J gene end by 4 bases; junction bases not matched to a gene: 7. CDR3 DNA: TGTGCCAGCAGCTTCGACCCTAGCGGGGGGGTGTACGAGCAGTACTTC. It encodes CASSFDPSGGVYEQYF.

The sample holds a few counts of this clonotype. This sequence joins TRBV19 and TRBJ1-5; tentatively, D is TRBD1 (5 bases). Germline assignment: CDR1 LNHDA and CDR2 SQIVND (reference sequence). The V end was cut by 6 bases, the J end by 6 bases, with 18 bases between. The CDR3 loop spans 15 amino acids. CDR3 residues: CASSPREGGAQPQHF. CDR3 bases: TGTGCCAGTAGCCCCCGGGAGGGAGGGGCTCAGCCCCAGCATTTT.

CDR3 sequence (DNA): TGTGCCAGCAGCGTAGTTAGCGGGAGTATCTACGAGCAGTACTTC. This translates into CASSVVSGSIYEQYF. This chain uses TRBV9 with TRBJ2-7, with 9 bases that match TRBD2. CDR3 length equals 15 residues. The junction had 4 bases not matched to a gene; V was cut back by 0 bases and J by 3 bases. Looked up from germline, CDR1 is SGDLS and CDR2 is YYNGEE.

The genes are TRBV7-9 and TRBJ2-5; tentatively, D is TRBD2 (7 bases). Germline-derived CDR1 and CDR2 are SEHNR and FQNEAQ (reference sequence). V lost 5 bases and J lost 2, with 21 bases in between. The CDR3 covers 17 residues. The CDR3 DNA reads TGTGCCAGCAGCCCGCGGGGCACGGGGGGCCCTCAAGAGACCCAGTACTTC. This encodes CASSPRGTGGPQETQYF. The full variable domain, its missing parts supplied by reference TRBV7-9 and TRBJ2-5, is DTGVSQNPRHKITKRGQNVTFRCDPISEHNRLYWYRQTLGQGPEFLTYFQNEAQLEKSRLLSDRFSAERPKGSFSTLEIQRTEQGDSAMYLCASSPRGTGGPQETQYFGPGTRLLVL.

The count of this clonotype is one. The chain carries TRBV28 and TRBJ2-1, with a possible D match to TRBD2 (6 bases). V dropped 2 bases and J dropped 0 bases, with 11 bases sitting between them. This CDR3 spans 16 amino acids. CDR1 and CDR2 (germline): MDHEN, SYDVKM. The CDR3 nucleotides are TGTGCCAGCAGTTTAACTAGCATCATCTCCTACAATGAGCAGTTCTTC. Amino acid sequence: CASSLTSIISYNEQFF.

The chain uses TRBV7-8 and TRBJ2-1; TRBD2 aligns across 10 bases. The CDR3 totals 15 residues. The germline gives CDR1 SGHVS, CDR2 FQNEAQ. The V segment lost 5 bases and the J segment 4 bases; nucleotides outside the gene matches: 5. CDR3: CASSTRLAGYNEQFF. DNA for the CDR3: TGTGCCAGCAGCACCCGACTAGCGGGTTACAATGAGCAGTTCTTC.

The chain uses TRBV7-9 and TRBJ2-5, with D possibly TRBD1 on 6 matching bases. The CDR3 is 16 residues long. V was trimmed by 0 bases and J by 4 bases, leaving 15 bases between them. In germline, CDR1 is SEHNR, CDR2 FQNEAQ (reference sequence). DNA of the CDR3: TGTGCCAGCAGCTTAGCAAGCGTGGGGGCCAGAGAGACCCAGTACTTC. It encodes CASSLASVGARETQYF.

In DNA, the CDR3 is TGTGCCAGCAGTTTTCAGACTAGCGGGAGGGCCGGGGAGCTGTTTTTT. It is translated as CASSFQTSGRAGELFF. This chain uses TRBV28 with TRBJ2-2, with 14 bases identical to TRBD2. V gave up 3 bases and J gave up 6 bases; unmatched junction bases: 3. This CDR3 contains 16 residues. The germline gives CDR1 MDHEN, CDR2 SYDVKM.

This clonotype has just a few counts. This rearrangement joins TRBV20-1 to TRBJ1-5; no clear D gene. Deletions cut 6 bases from V and 2 bases from J, with 11 bases between. Germline values: CDR1 DFQATT, CDR2 SNEGSKA (reference sequence). The CDR3 totals 13 residues. The CDR3 sequence is CSARESGNQPQHF. The DNA for the CDR3 is TGCAGTGCCCGGGAATCGGGCAATCAGCCCCAGCATTTT.

V usage is TRBV7-6 and J usage is TRBJ2-5; 8 bases agree with TRBD2. Germline V lookup: CDR1 SGHVS, CDR2 FNYEAQ. J lost 2 bases, V lost 4 bases, and 9 bases had no gene match. This CDR3 is built from 16 residues. The CDR3 spells CASSSAGLGVQETQYF. In DNA form, the CDR3 reads TGTGCCAGCAGCTCCGCGGGACTAGGTGTACAAGAGACCCAGTACTTC.

This clonotype was found a few times. J is TRBJ2-5 and V is TRBV19; D might be TRBD1 or TRBD2, each matching 6 bases. The V end was cut by 6 bases, the J end by 2 bases, with 13 bases between. The CDR3 consists of 14 residues. Germline V CDR1 and CDR2: LNHDA, SQIVND (reference sequence). The CDR3, as DNA: TGTGCCAGTAGGTCTTTAGGGGGGCAAGAGACCCAGTACTTC. Protein product: CASRSLGGQETQYF.

The gene calls are TRBV4-1 and TRBJ2-1; 13 nucleotides agree with TRBD2. V was pared by 2 bases and J by 0 bases, with 10 bases of the junction left unmatched. The CDR3 extends over 20 amino acids. Germline V lookup: CDR1 MGHRA, CDR2 YSYEKL. This chain's CDR3 is CASSQTSGGAVATSYNEQFF. For the CDR3, the DNA is TGCGCCAGCAGCCAAACTAGCGGGGGGGCCGTAGCCACCTCCTACAATGAGCAGTTCTTC.

This clonotype turned up a few times. The chain recombines TRBV5-4 with TRBJ2-7; tentatively, D is TRBD1 or TRBD2 (6 bases each). V lost 7 bases to trimming and J lost 4 bases, with 18 bases between them. Germline-derived CDR1 and CDR2 are SGHNT and YYREEE (reference sequence). The CDR3 is 14 residues long. CDR3 amino acids: CASSRGGQPYEQYF. CDR3 bases: TGTGCCAGCTCTCGGGGAGGACAGCCTTACGAGCAGTACTTC.

This clonotype was observed at least ten times. This chain connects TRBV7-8 to TRBJ2-1, with TRBD2 as a possible D gene (5 bases). Per the germline V gene, CDR1 is SGHVS and CDR2 is FQNEAQ. The CDR3 length is 16 residues. Between the trimmed V and J ends, which lost 1 base and 6 bases, there was a span of 16 bases. The CDR3 loop is CASSLGRGWWVNEQFF. The DNA for the CDR3 is TGTGCCAGCAGCTTAGGTCGAGGGTGGTGGGTCAATGAGCAGTTCTTC.

This clonotype was detected many times. J is TRBJ2-3 and V is TRBV7-2, with 7 positions matching TRBD1. Unmatched junction bases numbered 9, after V lost 4 bases and J lost 2 bases. The CDR3 loop spans 16 amino acids. Germline CDR1 SGHTA, CDR2 FQGNSA. The CDR3, as DNA: TGTGCCAGCAGCTCCGGACAGGCGGTGAACACAGATACGCAGTATTTT. It encodes CASSSGQAVNTDTQYF.